These T cell receptor beta chains were read from a single sample in a study of T cell responses to AZD1222 COVID-19 vaccine. Sequenced by immunoSEQ multiplex PCR; TCRdb stores in-frame clones only, minus some. The sample has some 200,000 clones, 85% to 95% seen once. Sequences were derived from peripheral blood, sampled on day 0 of AZD1222 vaccination. Receptor source: an adult in good health. The CDR3 runs from the conserved cysteine through the conserved F or W. D genes are given only for firm matches. Only part of the rows carry a size: once, few, many, or a class if the clone is expanded.

abundance: .; j_gene: TRBJ1-2; v_gene: TRBV18; d_gene: .; CDR3aa: CASSPPGGYGYTF; CDR3nt: TGTGCCAGCTCCCCCCCGGGAGGGTATGGCTACACCTTC
abundance: .; j_gene: TRBJ1-3; v_gene: TRBV7-2; d_gene: .; CDR3aa: CASSFEATSGNTIYF; CDR3nt: TGTGCCAGCAGCTTCGAGGCTACCTCTGGAAACACCATATATTTT
abundance: .; j_gene: TRBJ2-7; v_gene: TRBV28; d_gene: .; CDR3aa: CASIRGSLGSYEQYF; CDR3nt: TGTGCCAGCATCCGGGGGAGCCTAGGGTCCTACGAGCAGTACTTC
abundance: .; j_gene: TRBJ1-1; v_gene: TRBV2; d_gene: TRBD1; CDR3aa: CASSPSPGQGSTEAFF; CDR3nt: TGTGCCAGCAGTCCTTCCCCGGGACAGGGGTCCACTGAAGCTTTCTTT
abundance: .; j_gene: TRBJ1-4; v_gene: TRBV5-4; d_gene: .; CDR3aa: CASSLGGRTNEKLFF; CDR3nt: TGTGCCAGCAGCTTGGGGGGGCGAACTAATGAAAAACTGTTTTTT
abundance: .; j_gene: TRBJ1-6; v_gene: TRBV3-1/TRBV3-2; d_gene: .; CDR3aa: CASSQLYRDSPLHF; CDR3nt: TGTGCCAGCAGCCAATTGTACAGGGATTCACCCCTCCACTTT
abundance: .; j_gene: TRBJ1-1; v_gene: TRBV18; d_gene: .; CDR3aa: CASSPPRTFRRMNTEAFF; CDR3nt: TGTGCCAGCTCACCACCCAGGACTTTTCGGCGGATGAACACTGAAGCTTTCTTT
abundance: .; j_gene: TRBJ2-2; v_gene: TRBV15; d_gene: .; CDR3aa: CATSRDQGYANTGELFF; CDR3nt: TGTGCCACCAGCAGAGATCAGGGTTACGCGAACACCGGGGAGCTGTTTTTT
abundance: once; j_gene: TRBJ1-2; v_gene: TRBV20-1; d_gene: .; CDR3aa: CSAWDTYGYTF; CDR3nt: TGCAGTGCTTGGGACACCTATGGCTACACCTTC
abundance: .; j_gene: TRBJ1-1; v_gene: TRBV28; d_gene: .; CDR3aa: CASSSGGMNTEAFF; CDR3nt: TGTGCCAGCAGTTCGGGGGGGATGAACACTGAAGCTTTCTTT
abundance: .; j_gene: TRBJ1-5; v_gene: TRBV19; d_gene: .; CDR3aa: CATSTGSNQPQHF; CDR3nt: TGTGCCACAAGTACGGGTTCCAATCAGCCCCAGCATTTT
abundance: .; j_gene: TRBJ1-2; v_gene: TRBV19; d_gene: .; CDR3aa: CASSMNRGQPYTNYGYTF; CDR3nt: TGTGCCAGTAGTATGAACCGGGGCCAGCCTTATACTAACTATGGCTACACCTTC
abundance: .; j_gene: TRBJ1-2; v_gene: TRBV7-2; d_gene: TRBD1; CDR3aa: CASSLDPLTGDYGYTF; CDR3nt: TGTGCCAGCAGCTTAGATCCCCTTACAGGGGACTATGGCTACACCTTC
abundance: .; j_gene: TRBJ1-2; v_gene: TRBV10-2; d_gene: TRBD1; CDR3aa: CASSVRTGGGYGYTF; CDR3nt: TGCGCCAGCAGTGTGAGGACAGGGGGGGGCTATGGCTACACCTTC
abundance: .; j_gene: TRBJ2-7; v_gene: TRBV5-1; d_gene: TRBD1; CDR3aa: CASSYRQGVYEQYF; CDR3nt: TGCGCCAGCAGTTACCGACAGGGGGTCTACGAGCAGTACTTC
abundance: once; j_gene: TRBJ2-1; v_gene: TRBV6-5; d_gene: .; CDR3aa: CASSPGAGLDNEQFF; CDR3nt: TGTGCCAGCAGCCCCGGTGCTGGACTCGACAATGAGCAGTTCTTC
abundance: .; j_gene: TRBJ2-2; v_gene: TRBV5-1; d_gene: .; CDR3aa: CASSLWSGTTNTGELFF; CDR3nt: TGCGCCAGCAGCTTGTGGTCCGGGACAACGAACACCGGGGAGCTGTTTTTT
abundance: .; j_gene: TRBJ1-4; v_gene: TRBV15; d_gene: .; CDR3aa: CATSRVGQKTEKLFF; CDR3nt: TGTGCCACCAGCAGAGTCGGACAGAAGACTGAAAAACTGTTTTTT
abundance: .; j_gene: TRBJ1-5; v_gene: TRBV6-1; d_gene: .; CDR3aa: CASSEALPGESNQPQHF; CDR3nt: TGTGCCAGCAGTGAAGCGTTACCAGGGGAAAGCAATCAGCCCCAGCATTTT
abundance: .; j_gene: TRBJ1-3; v_gene: TRBV5-1; d_gene: .; CDR3aa: CASTVDSGNTIYF; CDR3nt: TGCGCCAGCACCGTTGACAGCGGAAACACCATATATTTT
abundance: .; j_gene: TRBJ1-5; v_gene: TRBV19; d_gene: TRBD1; CDR3aa: CASSSTGGAGNQPQHF; CDR3nt: TGTGCCAGTAGTTCTACAGGGGGCGCGGGCAATCAGCCCCAGCATTTT
abundance: .; j_gene: TRBJ1-5; v_gene: TRBV3-1/TRBV3-2; d_gene: .; CDR3aa: CASSQDIIGTGPGQPQHF; CDR3nt: TGTGCCAGCAGCCAAGATATAATAGGAACAGGGCCGGGTCAGCCCCAGCATTTT
abundance: .; j_gene: TRBJ1-2; v_gene: TRBV5-1; d_gene: .; CDR3aa: CASSLGDTFNYGYTF; CDR3nt: TGCGCCAGCAGCTTGGGGGACACCTTCAACTATGGCTACACCTTC
abundance: .; j_gene: TRBJ1-1; v_gene: TRBV6-5; d_gene: .; CDR3aa: CASSRYRNTEAFF; CDR3nt: TGTGCCAGCAGCCGATACCGGAACACTGAAGCTTTCTTT
abundance: .; j_gene: TRBJ1-2; v_gene: TRBV5-4; d_gene: .; CDR3aa: CASSDGQTYYGYTF; CDR3nt: TGTGCCAGCAGCGATGGACAGACCTACTATGGCTACACCTTC
abundance: .; j_gene: TRBJ2-3; v_gene: TRBV4-2; d_gene: TRBD2; CDR3aa: CASSQDPRGGAVDTQYF; CDR3nt: TGTGCCAGCAGCCAAGATCCACGCGGGGGGGCCGTAGATACGCAGTATTTT
abundance: .; j_gene: TRBJ2-1; v_gene: TRBV19; d_gene: .; CDR3aa: CASSYGGPGSYNEQFF; CDR3nt: TGTGCCAGTAGTTACGGGGGCCCTGGCTCCTACAATGAGCAGTTCTTC
abundance: .; j_gene: TRBJ2-7; v_gene: TRBV6-5; d_gene: .; CDR3aa: CASQRTDIYEQYF; CDR3nt: TGTGCCAGTCAGAGGACTGACATTTACGAGCAGTACTTC
abundance: .; j_gene: TRBJ2-7; v_gene: TRBV30; d_gene: TRBD2; CDR3aa: CAWSLTSFQQYF; CDR3nt: TGTGCCTGGAGTTTGACTAGCTTCCAGCAGTACTTC
abundance: .; j_gene: TRBJ1-5; v_gene: TRBV5-1; d_gene: .; CDR3aa: CASSLGQPNQPQHF; CDR3nt: TGCGCCAGCAGCTTAGGACAGCCGAATCAGCCCCAGCATTTT
abundance: .; j_gene: TRBJ1-1; v_gene: TRBV11-2; d_gene: .; CDR3aa: CASSPPGVEAFF; CDR3nt: TGTGCCAGCAGTCCGCCGGGGGTTGAAGCTTTCTTT
abundance: .; j_gene: TRBJ1-6; v_gene: TRBV6-2/TRBV6-3; d_gene: TRBD1; CDR3aa: CASSLRDSGNSPLHF; CDR3nt: TGTGCCAGCAGCCTAAGGGACAGTGGAAATTCACCCCTCCACTTT
abundance: .; j_gene: TRBJ1-2; v_gene: TRBV3-1/TRBV3-2; d_gene: TRBD1; CDR3aa: CASSQLWGRGQQGLGYTF; CDR3nt: TGTGCCAGCAGCCAACTCTGGGGGCGGGGACAGCAGGGCTTGGGCTACACCTTC
abundance: .; j_gene: TRBJ1-4; v_gene: TRBV10-1; d_gene: TRBD1; CDR3aa: CASSEGQGWAEKLFF; CDR3nt: TGCGCCAGCAGTGAAGGACAGGGGTGGGCTGAAAAACTGTTTTTT
abundance: .; j_gene: TRBJ1-1; v_gene: TRBV11-2; d_gene: .; CDR3aa: CASSRKRDTEAFF; CDR3nt: TGTGCCAGCAGCCGGAAGAGAGACACTGAAGCTTTCTTT
abundance: .; j_gene: TRBJ2-1; v_gene: TRBV7-9; d_gene: TRBD2; CDR3aa: CASSLLGLAGARDEQFF; CDR3nt: TGTGCCAGCAGCCTACTCGGACTAGCGGGGGCGAGGGATGAGCAGTTCTTC
abundance: .; j_gene: TRBJ2-2; v_gene: TRBV13; d_gene: .; CDR3aa: CASSLPGVTRTGELFF; CDR3nt: TGTGCCAGCAGCTTACCGGGAGTCACGAGGACCGGGGAGCTGTTTTTT
abundance: .; j_gene: TRBJ2-1; v_gene: TRBV5-1; d_gene: TRBD1; CDR3aa: CASRDRGLYNEQFF; CDR3nt: TGCGCCAGCAGGGACAGGGGGTTATACAATGAGCAGTTCTTC
abundance: .; j_gene: TRBJ1-3; v_gene: TRBV19; d_gene: .; CDR3aa: CASSSRQGYPGNTIYF; CDR3nt: TGTGCCAGTAGTTCCCGCCAGGGGTACCCTGGAAACACCATATATTTT
abundance: .; j_gene: TRBJ1-2; v_gene: TRBV11-2; d_gene: .; CDR3aa: CASSLAGDSWGPGRYGYTF; CDR3nt: TGTGCCAGCAGCTTAGCCGGTGACAGTTGGGGGCCCGGGCGCTATGGCTACACCTTC
abundance: .; j_gene: TRBJ1-5; v_gene: TRBV12-3/TRBV12-4; d_gene: .; CDR3aa: CASSWGNQPQHF; CDR3nt: TGTGCCAGCAGTTGGGGAAACCAGCCCCAGCATTTT
abundance: .; j_gene: TRBJ1-2; v_gene: TRBV9; d_gene: .; CDR3aa: CASRDMNNYGYTF; CDR3nt: TGTGCCAGCAGGGACATGAATAACTATGGCTACACCTTC
abundance: .; j_gene: TRBJ1-6; v_gene: TRBV19; d_gene: .; CDR3aa: CASSPLRLGASNSPLHF; CDR3nt: TGTGCCAGTAGTCCCCTGCGTTTAGGGGCCTCGAATTCACCCCTCCACTTT
abundance: .; j_gene: TRBJ1-2; v_gene: TRBV19; d_gene: .; CDR3aa: CASSATGPTDHGYTF; CDR3nt: TGTGCCAGTAGTGCGACAGGTCCAACTGATCATGGCTACACCTTC
abundance: .; j_gene: TRBJ2-3; v_gene: TRBV3-1/TRBV3-2; d_gene: .; CDR3aa: CASSQAEAADTQYF; CDR3nt: TGTGCCAGCAGCCAAGCAGAAGCGGCAGATACGCAGTATTTT
abundance: .; j_gene: TRBJ1-4; v_gene: TRBV25-1; d_gene: .; CDR3aa: CASSEGDRATNEKLFF; CDR3nt: TGTGCCAGCAGTGAAGGTGACCGGGCAACTAATGAAAAACTGTTTTTT
abundance: .; j_gene: TRBJ1-1; v_gene: TRBV19; d_gene: .; CDR3aa: CASSIVQMNTEAFF; CDR3nt: TGTGCCAGTAGTATTGTACAAATGAACACTGAAGCTTTCTTT
abundance: .; j_gene: TRBJ1-2; v_gene: TRBV10-3; d_gene: .; CDR3aa: CAISERDYGYTF; CDR3nt: TGTGCCATCAGTGAACGGGACTATGGCTACACCTTC
abundance: .; j_gene: TRBJ1-1; v_gene: TRBV7-9; d_gene: .; CDR3aa: CASSLGSEAFF; CDR3nt: TGTGCCAGCAGCTTAGGCAGTGAAGCTTTCTTT
abundance: .; j_gene: TRBJ2-5; v_gene: TRBV15; d_gene: .; CDR3aa: CAAGAREPQETQYF; CDR3nt: TGTGCTGCCGGGGCGCGGGAACCGCAAGAGACCCAGTACTTC
abundance: .; j_gene: TRBJ2-3; v_gene: TRBV7-9; d_gene: .; CDR3aa: CASSLDRHTQYF; CDR3nt: TGTGCCAGCAGCTTAGATCGGCACACGCAGTATTTT
abundance: .; j_gene: TRBJ2-4; v_gene: TRBV28; d_gene: .; CDR3aa: CASSSRLAKNIQYF; CDR3nt: TGTGCCAGCAGCTCCAGACTAGCCAAAAACATTCAGTACTTC
abundance: .; j_gene: TRBJ1-4; v_gene: TRBV5-1; d_gene: .; CDR3aa: CASSVGSPPINRELNEKLFF; CDR3nt: TGCGCCAGCAGCGTGGGGTCCCCACCAATAAACAGGGAGCTTAATGAAAAACTGTTTTTT
abundance: .; j_gene: TRBJ1-2; v_gene: TRBV27; d_gene: .; CDR3aa: CASGYTGSYGYTF; CDR3nt: TGTGCCAGCGGATATACAGGAAGCTATGGCTACACCTTC
abundance: .; j_gene: TRBJ2-2; v_gene: TRBV27; d_gene: .; CDR3aa: CASVYPGELFF; CDR3nt: TGTGCCAGCGTTTACCCCGGGGAGCTGTTTTTT
abundance: .; j_gene: TRBJ2-2; v_gene: TRBV12-3/TRBV12-4; d_gene: .; CDR3aa: CASNQGDTGELFF; CDR3nt: TGTGCCAGCAACCAGGGAGACACCGGGGAGCTGTTTTTT
abundance: .; j_gene: TRBJ2-3; v_gene: TRBV10-3; d_gene: .; CDR3aa: CAISEPLETDTQYF; CDR3nt: TGTGCCATCAGTGAGCCTTTGGAAACAGATACGCAGTATTTT
abundance: .; j_gene: TRBJ2-7; v_gene: TRBV2; d_gene: .; CDR3aa: CASRGLGGEQYF; CDR3nt: TGTGCCAGCAGAGGACTAGGGGGCGAGCAGTACTTC
abundance: once; j_gene: TRBJ1-1; v_gene: TRBV4-3; d_gene: .; CDR3aa: CASSQETGHTEAFF; CDR3nt: TGCGCCAGCAGCCAAGAAACGGGGCACACTGAAGCTTTCTTT
abundance: .; j_gene: TRBJ1-2; v_gene: TRBV19; d_gene: TRBD1; CDR3aa: CAIGGDRGRNYGYTF; CDR3nt: TGTGCCATTGGAGGGGACAGGGGGCGAAACTATGGCTACACCTTC